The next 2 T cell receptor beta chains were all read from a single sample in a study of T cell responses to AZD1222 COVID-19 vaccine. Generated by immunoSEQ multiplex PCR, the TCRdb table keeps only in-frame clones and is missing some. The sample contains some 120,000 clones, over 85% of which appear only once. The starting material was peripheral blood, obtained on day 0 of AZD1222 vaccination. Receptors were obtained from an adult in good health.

This CDR3 reads CASSAGWPNEKLFF. In DNA form, the CDR3 reads TGTGCCAGCAGCGCAGGGTGGCCTAATGAAAAACTGTTTTTT. The J gene is TRBJ1-4, the V gene TRBV11-2, with a possible D match to TRBD1 (5 bases). The CDR3 has 14 residues. CDR1 and CDR2 from the germline V gene are SGHAT and FQNNGV. Trimming removed 5 bases at V and 3 bases at J, with 10 bases between.

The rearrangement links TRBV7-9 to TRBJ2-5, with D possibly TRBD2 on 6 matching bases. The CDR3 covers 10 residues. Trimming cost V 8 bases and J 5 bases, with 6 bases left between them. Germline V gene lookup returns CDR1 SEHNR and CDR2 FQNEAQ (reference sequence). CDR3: CASGGETQYF. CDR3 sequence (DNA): TGTGCCAGCGGGGGGGAGACCCAGTACTTC.